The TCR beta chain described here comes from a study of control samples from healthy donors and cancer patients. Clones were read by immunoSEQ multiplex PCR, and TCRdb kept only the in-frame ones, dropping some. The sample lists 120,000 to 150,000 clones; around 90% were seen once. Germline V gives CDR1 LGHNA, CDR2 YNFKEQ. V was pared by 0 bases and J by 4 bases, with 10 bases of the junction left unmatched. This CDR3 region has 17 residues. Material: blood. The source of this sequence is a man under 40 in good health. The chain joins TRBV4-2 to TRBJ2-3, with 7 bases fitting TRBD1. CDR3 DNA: TGTGCCAGCAGCCAAGACCCACCGGACAGGTCCGCAGATACGCAGTATTTT. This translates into CASSQDPPDRSADTQYF.